One sample yielded the 26 T cell receptor beta chains listed below, sequenced in a study of low-dose radiotherapy and immunotherapy resistance in tumors. Alpha- and beta-chain coverage of first-strand cDNA came from TRAV- and TRBV-specific primers. With a constant-region primer and a V-primer adapter, TCRs were subjected to around 18 PCR cycles of amplification. TCRdb re-called the reads through MiXCR, storing one row per CDR3 protein. The table records over 65,000 distinct CDR3 sequences, about 18% of them present only once. The time point was: before trial treatment. This specimen consisted of PBMCs, obtained before treatment. These receptors were taken from a male donor with prostate cancer.

There are many counts of this clonotype. This chain joins TRBV6-4 and TRBJ2-1, with 9 bases matching TRBD2. Trimming cost V 3 bases and J 5 bases; bases outside gene matches: 5. The CDR3 is made up of 15 amino acids. Germline values: CDR1 MRHNA, CDR2 SNTAGT. CDR3 amino acids: CASSDPSGINNEQFF. CDR3 nucleotide sequence: TGTGCCAGCAGTGATCCTAGCGGGATCAACAATGAGCAGTTCTTC.

This clonotype was detected ten times or more. The chain joins TRBV2 to TRBJ2-7; TRBD1 agrees at 8 bases. Germline lookup yields CDR1 SNHLY and CDR2 FYNNEI. There are 16 residues in the CDR3. V gave up 7 bases and J gave up 0 bases; unmatched junction bases: 11. The CDR3 loop reads CASNGDRGDSSYEQYF. The CDR3 coding sequence is TGTGCCAGCAACGGAGACAGGGGCGATAGCTCCTACGAGCAGTACTTC.

This clonotype was seen just once. V is TRBV4-1 and J is TRBJ1-4; D is perhaps TRBD1 (5 bases). CDR1 and CDR2 (germline): MGHRA, YSYEKL. The germline V and J ends were trimmed by 4 bases and 12 bases, with 21 bases remaining between them. This CDR3 contains 15 residues. The DNA of the CDR3 is TGCGCCAGCAGCCGAGAAACAGGACGGAGTCAAGAACTGTTTTTT. This translates into CASSRETGRSQELFF.

The gene calls are TRBV20-1 and TRBJ2-1, with 16 bases matching TRBD2. Germline assignment: CDR1 DFQATT and CDR2 SNEGSKA (reference sequence). With V trimmed by 4 bases and J by 10 bases, 4 bases remained unmatched. The CDR3 loop spans 14 amino acids. The CDR3 DNA is TGCAGTGCTACCGGGACTAGCGGGGGGGTAGAGCAGTTCTTC. Protein product: CSATGTSGGVEQFF.

At least ten counts were recorded for this clonotype. The V call is TRBV12-3 or TRBV12-4, the J call TRBJ2-5, with D possibly being TRBD1 or TRBD2 (5 bases each). Trimming pared 5 bases from V and 5 bases from J, leaving 15 bases between. CDR3 length: 14 residues. CDR3 in DNA: TGTGCCAGCAGTGGGGACCAACGCGGGGAGACCCAGTACTTC. It translates to CASSGDQRGETQYF.

This clonotype was seen many times. V usage is TRBV7-9 and J usage is TRBJ2-1, with D tentatively TRBD1 or TRBD2 (6 bases each). The germline V gene encodes CDR1 SEHNR and CDR2 FQNEAQ (reference sequence). CDR3 size: 16 residues. V was clipped by 6 bases and J by 7 bases, with 22 bases between them. CDR3 amino acids: CASSPPWGARGNEQFF. The CDR3 DNA reads TGTGCCAGCAGTCCGCCGTGGGGGGCCCGAGGGAATGAGCAGTTCTTC.

This rearrangement joins TRBV12-3 or TRBV12-4 to TRBJ2-5; D may be TRBD1 or TRBD2 (5 bases each). Trimming cost V 3 bases and J 5 bases, with 13 bases left between them. CDR3 length equals 14 residues. The DNA for the CDR3 is TGTGCCAGCAGTTTCAGGGACGGCGTGGAGACCCAGTACTTC. It is translated as CASSFRDGVETQYF.

This clonotype has a count of ten or more. V usage is TRBV7-9 and J usage is TRBJ1-1; D might be TRBD1 (5 bases). Trimming left V 3 bases short and J 5 bases short, with 22 bases between. Germline lookup yields CDR1 SEHNR and CDR2 FQNEAQ (reference sequence). This CDR3 spans 17 amino acids. The CDR3 coding sequence is TGTGCCAGCAGCTTTAGATGGTCCTCGAGGACAAGGACTGAAGCTTTCTTT. Translated: CASSFRWSSRTRTEAFF.

In its sample, this clonotype was seen many times. This chain joins TRBV6-5 and TRBJ1-2; weak D call: TRBD1 (5 bases). In germline, CDR1 is MNHEY, CDR2 SVGAGI. The CDR3 contains 13 residues. V was clipped by 5 bases and J by 2 bases, with 9 bases between them. DNA for the CDR3: TGTGCCAGCAGTCCCGGGGCCAACTATGGCTACACCTTC. Translated, it gives CASSPGANYGYTF.

This clonotype has more than one count but fewer than ten. This chain connects TRBV3-1 to TRBJ2-3; D call uncertain. Germline V gene lookup returns CDR1 LGHDT and CDR2 YNNKEL (reference sequence). V lost 0 bases to trimming and J lost 5 bases, with 9 bases between them. The length of the CDR3 is 14 residues. CDR3 sequence: CASSQDVTEDTQYF. CDR3 sequence (DNA): TGTGCCAGCAGCCAAGATGTCACTGAAGATACGCAGTATTTT.

The gene calls are TRBV5-8 and TRBJ2-3, with TRBD2 identical over 11 bases. V was pared by 0 bases and J by 0 bases, with 0 bases of the junction left unmatched. The V gene's germline CDR1 is SGHTS and CDR2 YDEGEE. The CDR3 has 16 amino acids. CDR3 residues: CASSLGTSGSTDTQYF. CDR3 coding DNA: TGTGCCAGCAGCTTGGGGACTAGCGGGAGCACAGATACGCAGTATTTT.

The chain links TRBV28 to TRBJ2-1; 9 bases are a match to TRBD2. The CDR3 is 20 amino acids. Germline loops: CDR1 MDHEN, CDR2 SYDVKM. V lost 3 bases to trimming and J lost 4 bases; unmatched junction nucleotides: 19. The CDR3 region has the DNA TGTGCCAGCAGTTTTGCGGCTAGCGGGAATTATCACCGGTCATACAATGAGCAGTTCTTC. This gives the protein CASSFAASGNYHRSYNEQFF.

This clonotype was counted many times. The chain couples TRBV12-3 or TRBV12-4 to TRBJ2-5; D call uncertain. CDR3 length equals 13 residues. The V end was cut by 6 bases, the J end by 5 bases, with 13 bases between. CDR3 sequence (DNA): TGTGCCAGCAGCCTCAGGAGTCTGGAGACCCAGTACTTC. This gives the protein CASSLRSLETQYF.

This clonotype was detected ten times or more. This sequence joins TRBV19 and TRBJ1-6; 7 bases align to TRBD1. The CDR3 covers 19 residues. CDR1 is LNHDA and CDR2 is SQIVND in the germline V gene (reference sequence). V was pared by 2 bases and J by 4 bases, with 14 bases of the junction left unmatched. CDR3 DNA: TGTGCCAGTAGTATACGACAGGGTCTCGGACGGGGATATAATTCACCCCTCCACTTT. Its translation: CASSIRQGLGRGYNSPLHF.

A remark on this clonotype: This likely reflects a read error, since a far larger clone is one base away. J is TRBJ2-4 and V is TRBV11-2; 7 bases fit TRBD2. Germline V gene sequence: CDR1 SGHAT, CDR2 FQNNGV. CDR3 length: 19 residues. The CDR3 bases are TGTGCCAGCAGATTAGAAAGGGCTGGGGGGAGTCGGGAGGCGAAGGAGCAGTACTTC. Translated: CASRLERAGGSREAKEQYF.

This clonotype has ten or more counts. V gene TRBV3-1 combines with J gene TRBJ2-1; D is undetermined. The germline gives CDR1 LGHDT, CDR2 YNNKEL (reference sequence). V was pared by 1 base and J by 12 bases, with 10 bases between. The CDR3 covers 12 residues. The CDR3 loop is CASSQGRRGQFF. CDR3 nucleotide sequence: TGTGCCAGCAGCCAAGGAAGGAGAGGGCAGTTCTTC.

The chain uses TRBV5-1 and TRBJ2-5; unclear D gene. Trimming took 0 bases from V and 1 from J, leaving 7 bases between them. CDR3 length equals 14 residues. CDR1 is SGHRS and CDR2 is YFSETQ in the germline V gene. This CDR3 is CASSLVPAQETQYF. CDR3 nucleotide sequence: TGCGCCAGCAGCTTGGTCCCGGCCCAAGAGACCCAGTACTTC.

This clonotype was observed at least ten times. This rearrangement joins TRBV4-1 to TRBJ2-7; weak D call: TRBD2 (5 bases). The CDR3 is made up of 13 amino acids. The germline gives CDR1 MGHRA, CDR2 YSYEKL. V was cut by 2 bases and J by 4 bases, with 9 bases left in between. The CDR3 nucleotides are TGCGCCAGCAGCCAAAATGAGGGTTACGAGCAGTACTTC. Translated, it gives CASSQNEGYEQYF.

This clonotype was observed many times. CDR3 DNA sequence: TGTGCCAGCAGCTTAAGACTAGCGGGGGAAGAGACCCAGTACTTC. Translated: CASSLRLAGEETQYF. The chain carries TRBV5-4 and TRBJ2-5; 12 bases align to TRBD2. The CDR3 runs 15 residues. V dropped 2 bases and J dropped 3; count of bases not matched to a gene: 2. CDR1 SGHNT and CDR2 YYREEE come from the germline V gene (reference sequence). The variable domain in full, with the rest retrieved from reference TRBV5-4 and TRBJ2-5, is ETGVTQSPTHLIKTRGQQVTLRCSSQSGHNTVSWYQQALGQGPQFIFQYYREEENGRGNFPPRFSGLQFPNYSSELNVNALELDDSALYLCASSLRLAGEETQYFGPGTRLLVL.

This clonotype was recorded many times. The chain is built from TRBV7-6 and TRBJ2-2; D unresolved. V was shortened by 2 bases and J by 7 bases, with 8 bases between the two germline ends. Germline values: CDR1 SGHVS, CDR2 FNYEAQ. The CDR3 has 13 residues. CDR3 residues: CASSLPGVGELFF. The CDR3 nucleotides read TGTGCCAGCAGCTTACCGGGCGTCGGGGAGCTGTTTTTT.

In this sample, this clonotype turned up many times. This chain links TRBV6-2 or TRBV6-3 with TRBJ1-1; D call uncertain. The CDR3 covers 14 residues. Trimming took 8 bases from V and 4 from J, leaving 17 bases between them. Per germline, CDR1 MNHEY and CDR2 SVGEGT. CDR3 nucleotides: TGTGCCAGCTCGAGCACACGTACGTCCACTGAAGCTTTCTTT. Its protein product is CASSSTRTSTEAFF.

There are many counts of this clonotype. The gene calls are TRBV20-1 and TRBJ2-1, with unresolved D. Germline V gives CDR1 DFQATT, CDR2 SNEGSKA (reference sequence). The CDR3 runs 15 residues. V lost 5 bases to trimming and J lost 4 bases, with 18 bases between them. The CDR3: CSARPPKNSYNEQFF. The CDR3 region has the DNA TGCAGTGCTCGGCCCCCAAAAAATTCATACAATGAGCAGTTCTTC.

This clonotype came up many times. J is TRBJ1-5 and V is TRBV12-3 or TRBV12-4; TRBD1 aligns across 7 bases. CDR3 length: 14 residues. After removal of 4 bases from V and 5 bases from J, the junction contained 5 bases not matched to a gene. Written as DNA, the CDR3 is TGTGCCAGCAGTTCAACAGGGGACTATCAGCCCCAGCATTTT. Translation: CASSSTGDYQPQHF.

In its sample, this clonotype was seen many times. The gene calls are TRBV6-2 or TRBV6-3 and TRBJ2-3; no clear D gene. Per germline, CDR1 MNHEY and CDR2 SVGEGT. Trimming removed 5 bases from V and 5 bases from J, with 5 bases in between. This CDR3 has 11 residues. CDR3 sequence: CASSDLDTQYF. CDR3 coding DNA: TGTGCCAGCAGTGACTTAGATACGCAGTATTTT.

This clonotype was counted a few times. CDR3 DNA: TGTGCCAGCAGTTACTCGCTAGGGGGTGAGCAGTTCTTC. It translates to CASSYSLGGEQFF. The J gene is TRBJ2-1, the V gene TRBV6-5, with D possibly matching TRBD1 (6 bases). V gave up 0 bases and J gave up 9 bases, with 9 bases separating them. The V gene's germline CDR1 is MNHEY and CDR2 SVGAGI. The CDR3 is 13 residues long.

This clonotype was picked up many times. The chain joins TRBV6-2 or TRBV6-3 to TRBJ1-2, with 8 bases aligning to TRBD1. This CDR3 is 16 amino acids long. Unmatched junction bases numbered 19, after V lost 8 bases and J lost 8 bases. CDR1 is MNHEY and CDR2 is SVGEGT in the germline V gene. The CDR3 DNA is TGTGCCAGCTACTCGACACGGACAGGGCATTTGGGCGGCTACACCTTC. Translating it yields CASYSTRTGHLGGYTF.